This is a list of T cell receptor beta chains from one sample in a study of control samples from healthy donors and cancer patients. TCRdb's table, derived via immunoSEQ multiplex PCR, lists solely in-frame clones and lacks some. The sample has some 140,000 clones, over 90% seen once. The sequenced sample was PBMCs. The origin of the receptors is a man in his 60s with colorectal cancer. Each CDR3 is given with its conserved first and last residue. D genes are given only for firm matches. Not every row has a clone size; where given, it reads once, few, many or a size class.

clone_size	v_call	j_call	d_call	cdr3_nt	cdr3_aa
-	TRBV4-2	TRBJ1-2	-	TGTGCCAGCAGCCAAGATTTAGGAGCGGGCTATGGCTACACCTTC	CASSQDLGAGYGYTF
-	TRBV7-2	TRBJ1-1	-	TGTGCCAGCAGCTTGGCCCAGGAGGGTGAAGCTTTCTTT	CASSLAQEGEAFF
-	TRBV19	TRBJ1-3	-	TGTGCCAGTAGTGCAGACAGGTTCTCTGGAAACACCATATATTTT	CASSADRFSGNTIYF
-	TRBV5-3	TRBJ1-4	-	TGTGCCCCACGGGAGGGGACTGAAAAACTGTTTTTT	CAPREGTEKLFF
-	TRBV7-2	TRBJ1-2	-	TGTGCCAGCAGCTTAGACAGGGAAGGCTACACCTTC	CASSLDREGYTF
-	TRBV19	TRBJ2-7	TRBD2	TGTGCCAGTAGCTCTACCGGGACTAGCGGTTCCTACGAGCAGTACTTC	CASSSTGTSGSYEQYF
-	TRBV9	TRBJ2-1	-	TGTGCCAGCAGCGTAGTGGGGGGTTCCTACAATGAGCAGTTCTTC	CASSVVGGSYNEQFF
-	TRBV5-1	TRBJ1-1	-	TGCGCCAGCAGCTTGTTCCAGGGCAACACTGAAGCTTTCTTT	CASSLFQGNTEAFF
few	TRBV19	TRBJ1-6	-	TGTGCCAGTAGTTTCTCCGGACAGTTATACCGGGTTAATTCACCCCTCCACTTT	CASSFSGQLYRVNSPLHF
-	TRBV21-1	TRBJ2-3	-	TGTGCCAGCAGCCCACCTCCCGCGCAGTATTTT	CASSPPPAQYF
-	TRBV2	TRBJ1-4	-	TGTGCCAGCAATTCAAGGGATAGTAATGAAAAACTGTTTTTT	CASNSRDSNEKLFF
-	TRBV15	TRBJ2-1	-	TGTGCCACCAGCAGAGAGCCCGCTCCTAGCAATGAGCAGTTCTTC	CATSREPAPSNEQFF
few	TRBV30	TRBJ1-5	-	TGTGCCTGGAGTGCCACGGGTAATCAGCCCCAGCATTTT	CAWSATGNQPQHF
few	TRBV7-9	TRBJ1-3	TRBD1	TGTGCCAGCAGGTCGGGACAGGGGGGAAACACCATATATTTT	CASRSGQGGNTIYF
-	TRBV27	TRBJ2-1	TRBD2	TGTGCCAGCAGTAAGCGCGGGGGGGAATATGAGCAGTTCTTC	CASSKRGGEYEQFF
-	TRBV7-2	TRBJ1-1	-	TGTGCCAGCAGCTTTTACGTGGGGATTAACACTGAAGCTTTCTTT	CASSFYVGINTEAFF
-	TRBV6-1	TRBJ1-1	-	TGTGCCAGCAGTGAACAGCGGGCGACTGAAGCTTTCTTT	CASSEQRATEAFF
-	TRBV7-8	TRBJ1-5	-	TGTGCCAGCAGCTTAAGTATAAATCAGCCCCAGCATTTT	CASSLSINQPQHF
-	TRBV28	TRBJ2-1	TRBD2	TGTGCCATCCCTAGCGGGGTAGGCAATGAGCAGTTCTTC	CAIPSGVGNEQFF
-	TRBV6-2/TRBV6-3	TRBJ1-6	-	TGTGCCAGCAGTCCCGGCAGGGCCTGGGGACCCCTCCACTTT	CASSPGRAWGPLHF
-	TRBV5-4	TRBJ2-7	-	TGTGCCAGCAGCTTTACCGGGACTCCGAGCCACGAGCAGTACTTC	CASSFTGTPSHEQYF
-	TRBV7-8	TRBJ2-1	-	TGTGCCAGCAGTCTAGGGGGGAGCTACAATGAGCAGTTCTTC	CASSLGGSYNEQFF
-	TRBV24-1	TRBJ2-3	-	TGTGCCACCAGTGATTTCCCCAGGCTCACAGATACGCAGTATTTT	CATSDFPRLTDTQYF
-	TRBV30	TRBJ1-5	-	TGTGCCTGGAGTGGCCAGGGGAGGCAGCCCCAGCATTTT	CAWSGQGRQPQHF
-	TRBV6-6	TRBJ1-1	TRBD1	TGTGCCAGCAGGAGACAGGGCACTGAAGCTTTCTTT	CASRRQGTEAFF
-	TRBV7-9	TRBJ2-1	TRBD1	TGTGCCAGCAGCTCCCGACAGGGGGCATGGAATGAGCAGTTCTTC	CASSSRQGAWNEQFF
-	TRBV7-2	TRBJ1-2	TRBD1	TGTGCCAGCAGTTCCGAGGGCAGGGGGCTAGTGGGCTACACCTTC	CASSSEGRGLVGYTF
-	TRBV10-3	TRBJ2-3	TRBD1	TGTGCCACAGCGGACAGGGTGAGCACAGATACGCAGTATTTT	CATADRVSTDTQYF
-	TRBV19	TRBJ2-3	TRBD2	TGTGCCAGTAGTACAACTATTAGGGCTAGCGGGGGCCAGAGCACAGATACGCAGTATTTT	CASSTTIRASGGQSTDTQYF
-	TRBV6-2/TRBV6-3	TRBJ1-5	TRBD1	TGTGCCAGCAGTTACGGACAGGTAGGGGATCAGCCCCAGCATTTT	CASSYGQVGDQPQHF
-	TRBV4-1	TRBJ1-2	-	TGCGCCAGCAGCCAGACAAGGGCGGGGATTGGAGGCTACACCTTC	CASSQTRAGIGGYTF
-	TRBV5-1	TRBJ1-1	-	TGCGCCAGCAGCCCGGGTAGGGGTACGAACACTGAAGCTTTCTTT	CASSPGRGTNTEAFF
-	TRBV28	TRBJ2-5	TRBD1	TGTGCCAGCAGTTTAATAGGGGAGGGACAGGGGGCGCCGGAGACCCAGTACTTC	CASSLIGEGQGAPETQYF
few	TRBV5-8	TRBJ2-7	TRBD2	TGTGCCAGCACCCACCAAGCGGGAGGCCCTTACGAGCAGTACTTC	CASTHQAGGPYEQYF
-	TRBV6-5	TRBJ1-2	-	TGTGCCAGCAGACCGGACAGTAACTATGGCTACACCTTC	CASRPDSNYGYTF
-	TRBV5-1	TRBJ1-1	-	TGCGCCAGCAGCGATTCTGGGATCTGGGCTTTCTTT	CASSDSGIWAFF
-	TRBV30	TRBJ2-3	-	TGTGCCTTAGAAACAGCTCGCACAGATACGCAGTATTTT	CALETARTDTQYF
-	TRBV28	TRBJ2-4	-	TGTGCCAGCAGTTTAATGACAGGCAAAAACATTCAGTACTTC	CASSLMTGKNIQYF
once	TRBV4-3	TRBJ2-7	-	TGCGCCAGCAGCCATGGGGGATATTCCTACGAGCAGTACTTC	CASSHGGYSYEQYF
-	TRBV6-5	TRBJ2-5	TRBD1	TGTGCCAGCAGTCCTCGACAGGGAGAGACCCAGTACTTC	CASSPRQGETQYF
-	TRBV19	TRBJ2-7	-	TGTGCCAGTATGGGAAGATCTGGCACCTACGAGCAGTACTTC	CASMGRSGTYEQYF